What follows is one T cell receptor (beta chain) and its context. This record comes from a study of blood T cell repertoires in COVID-19. About the study: The United States, Italy and Spain were the sources of the acute and convalescent COVID-19 samples. In each case, the material was cDNA or gDNA derived from T cells, B-cell-depleted T cells, or PBMCs.

With 5 bases clipped from V and 4 bases from J, the junction kept 1 base outside the gene matches. Germline V CDR1 and CDR2: MNHNY, SVGAGI (reference sequence). The CDR3 is 14 residues long. In the original processing: From reference gene primer amplification, estimates of nucleated cell counts were derived. Clones were read by immunoSEQ multiplex PCR, and TCRdb kept only the in-frame ones, dropping some. The DNA gave D and trimming, while V, J and clone size come from that table. The sample holds some 250,000 clones; 70% to 90% are singletons and the top ten take over 6%. The gene calls are TRBV6-6 and TRBJ1-3; 11 bases are a match to TRBD1. The clonotype originates from a woman aged 65 to 85 with active or convalescent COVID-19. The sample comprised peripheral blood. As DNA, the CDR3 is TGTGCCAGCAGTGGACAGGGGGCGGGAAACACCATATATTTT. Its translation: CASSGQGAGNTIYF.